The 15 T cell receptor beta chains in this list originate from one sample, sequenced in a study of neoadjuvant nivolumab and ipilimumab in lung cancer. Sequencing used immunoSEQ multiplex PCR; TCRdb keeps in-frame clones, though not all of them. The sample has about 38,000 clones, roughly nine tenths seen once. The source material was peripheral blood, sampled before neoadjuvant nivolumab, alone or with ipilimumab. The receptors derive from an adult with non-small cell lung cancer.

This chain joins TRBV7-2 and TRBJ1-2; D might be TRBD1 (5 bases). The CDR3 has 16 residues. The V gene's germline CDR1 is SGHTA and CDR2 FQGNSA. Trimming stripped 0 bases from V and 4 bases from J, with 15 bases between. The CDR3 sequence: CASSLAGSAGGYGYTF. CDR3 DNA sequence: TGTGCCAGCAGCTTAGCTGGGTCGGCGGGGGGCTATGGCTACACCTTC.

The V and J genes are TRBV9 and TRBJ1-5; TRBD1 aligns across 8 bases. The CDR3 has 14 amino acids. CDR1 is SGDLS and CDR2 is YYNGEE in the germline V gene. With 0 bases clipped from V and 7 bases from J, the junction kept 3 bases outside the gene matches. The CDR3 sequence: CASSVGQGYQPQHF. CDR3 in DNA: TGTGCCAGCAGCGTAGGACAGGGGTACCAGCCCCAGCATTTT.

The V gene is TRBV4-1, the J gene TRBJ1-2, with TRBD1 matching 12 bases. The CDR3 covers 16 residues. After removal of 3 bases from V and 7 bases from J, the junction contained 9 bases not matched to a gene. Germline CDR1 is MGHRA and CDR2 is YSYEKL. The CDR3 protein is CASSQGPGTGGLGYTF. The CDR3 DNA reads as TGCGCCAGCAGCCAGGGACCCGGGACAGGGGGCCTTGGCTACACCTTC.

The chain carries TRBV10-2 and TRBJ1-1; TRBD1 is a possible D gene (5 bases). The CDR3 has 13 amino acids. V was trimmed by 2 bases and J by 4 bases, leaving 8 bases between them. Per germline, CDR1 WSHSY and CDR2 SAAADI. The DNA of the CDR3 is TGCGCCAGCAGTGAGAACGGGGGCACTGAAGCTTTCTTT. Translated: CASSENGGTEAFF.

This chain links TRBV28 with TRBJ2-7; TRBD1 matches 9 bases. The CDR3 length is 15 residues. Losses at the gene ends were 6 bases for V and 5 bases for J; bases not matched to a gene: 11. Germline loops: CDR1 MDHEN, CDR2 SYDVKM. In DNA form, the CDR3 reads TGTGCCAGCAGACAACAGGGGGCGCTTTTCAACGAGCAGTACTTC. It encodes CASRQQGALFNEQYF.

The chain links TRBV4-1 to TRBJ1-2; a possible D gene is TRBD1 (5 bases). V lost 3 bases and J lost 3, with 14 bases in between. This CDR3 has 15 amino acids. The V gene's germline CDR1 is MGHRA and CDR2 YSYEKL. Here the CDR3 DNA reads TGCGCCAGCAGCCATCCCGGGACGGGTTACTATGGCTACACCTTC. Its translation: CASSHPGTGYYGYTF.

The chain recombines TRBV7-9 with TRBJ2-1; 14 nucleotides agree with TRBD2. Germline values: CDR1 SEHNR, CDR2 FQNEAQ (reference sequence). The CDR3 sequence is 16 residues long. Trimming cost V 4 bases and J 7 bases; bases outside gene matches: 6. The CDR3 loop is CASSSGGLAGVNEQFF. The CDR3 region has the DNA TGTGCCAGCAGCTCTGGGGGACTAGCGGGAGTTAATGAGCAGTTCTTC.

The V call is TRBV30, the J call TRBJ1-2; D gene ambiguous. The CDR3 has 11 residues. Germline-derived CDR1 and CDR2 are GTSNPN and SVGIG (reference sequence). Trimming stripped 0 bases from V and 4 bases from J, with 3 bases between. The CDR3 here is CAWSVGYGYTF. The CDR3 DNA sequence: TGTGCCTGGAGTGTCGGCTATGGCTACACCTTC.

The V and J genes are TRBV5-1 and TRBJ1-4, with 7 bases identical to TRBD1. From germline, CDR1 is SGHRS and CDR2 YFSETQ. The ends lost 3 bases at V and 0 bases at J; junction bases unmatched: 5. CDR3 length: 16 amino acids. CDR3 region: CASSWAGGSTNEKLFF. The CDR3 DNA is TGCGCCAGCAGCTGGGCAGGGGGATCAACTAATGAAAAACTGTTTTTT.

V usage is TRBV29-1 and J usage is TRBJ1-2, with unresolved D. V was clipped by 6 bases and J by 2 bases, with 31 bases between them. Germline assignment: CDR1 SQVTM and CDR2 ANQGSEA. The CDR3 extends over 19 amino acids. CDR3 protein: CSVIPRLDRAPPMNYGYTF. The DNA for the CDR3 is TGCAGCGTCATCCCCCGCTTGGACCGGGCCCCTCCTATGAACTATGGCTACACCTTC.

J is TRBJ1-2 and V is TRBV6-1; 10 nucleotides match TRBD1. Losses at the gene ends were 7 bases for V and 4 bases for J; bases not matched to a gene: 6. Germline V gene lookup returns CDR1 MNHNS and CDR2 SASEGT. The CDR3 runs to 14 residues. This chain's CDR3 is CASILGQGGYGYTF. CDR3 coding DNA: TGTGCCAGCATCCTAGGACAGGGGGGCTATGGCTACACCTTC.

This chain connects TRBV11-2 to TRBJ2-2; D is possibly TRBD2 (6 bases). The CDR3 sequence is 14 residues long. The germline V and J ends were trimmed by 7 bases and 4 bases, with 13 bases remaining between them. Per the germline V gene, CDR1 is SGHAT and CDR2 is FQNNGV. This CDR3 is CASNPLGGTGELFF. The CDR3 DNA reads TGTGCCAGCAATCCCCTCGGGGGCACCGGGGAGCTGTTTTTT.

This clone has more than one count but fewer than ten. The V and J genes are TRBV29-1 and TRBJ2-1; D gene unclear. The germline V gene has CDR1 SQVTM and CDR2 ANQGSEA. The CDR3 contains 13 residues. Trimming cost V 4 bases and J 1 base, with 8 bases left between them. The CDR3 nucleotides are TGCAGCGTTGCAATGCGTTCCTACAATGAGCAGTTCTTC. It specifies CSVAMRSYNEQFF.

The rearrangement joins TRBV5-1 to TRBJ2-7, with TRBD2 as a possible D gene (6 bases). Germline assignment: CDR1 SGHRS and CDR2 YFSETQ. The CDR3 is made up of 15 amino acids. V lost 0 bases to trimming and J lost 5 bases, with 15 bases between them. As DNA, the CDR3 is TGCGCCAGCAGCTTGGGGGCAGGGAGGTTTAACGAGCAGTACTTC. Its protein product is CASSLGAGRFNEQYF.

This clone was seen once. In nucleotides, the CDR3 is TGCGCCAGCAGCCAAGTTGGGACAGCCTACGAGCAGTACTTC. Amino acid sequence: CASSQVGTAYEQYF. The gene calls are TRBV4-3 and TRBJ2-7; 7 bases line up with TRBD1. CDR3 length: 14 residues. Germline lookup yields CDR1 LGHNA and CDR2 YSLEER. With V trimmed by 1 base and J by 2 bases, 2 bases remained unmatched.